The rows below give T cell receptor beta chains drawn from one sample of a study of T cells after yellow fever vaccination. MiXCR, run by TCRdb on the 5' RACE reads, gives a single entry per CDR3 protein. This repertoire shows under 400,000 distinct CDR3 sequences, about an eighth found once; its top ten account for 2.5% to 4%. Sequencing used CD4+ T cells sorted from PBMCs, obtained 15 days after the yellow fever booster vaccination. The receptors stem from a man younger than 30 who received the YFV17D yellow fever vaccine. Each CDR3 is given with its conserved first and last residue. A D gene is named only where the DNA matches it firmly. The size entry is marked missing in some rows and otherwise reads once, few, many or a size class.

d_call j_call clone_size v_call cdr3_aa cdr3_nt
TRBD1 TRBJ1-2 few TRBV12-3/TRBV12-4 CASSPRRTGGLYGYTF TGTGCCAGCAGTCCTCGTCGGACAGGGGGTCTCTATGGCTACACCTTC
- TRBJ2-4 few TRBV5-1 CASSLAGAGNIQYF TGCGCCAGCAGCTTGGCAGGGGCTGGAAACATTCAGTACTTC
TRBD1 TRBJ2-3 - TRBV24-1 CATSDSTGGITDTQYF TGTGCCACCAGTGACTCAACAGGGGGCATCACAGATACGCAGTATTTT
- TRBJ1-2 - TRBV29-1 CSAGGPNYGYTF TGCAGCGCTGGTGGGCCCAACTATGGCTACACCTTC
- TRBJ2-7 - TRBV4-2 CASSHTRDSTYEQYF TGTGCCAGCAGCCACACCCGGGACTCGACCTACGAGCAGTACTTC
TRBD1 TRBJ1-6 - TRBV5-1 CASSLRDRETKGANSPLHF TGCGCCAGCAGCCTCCGGGACAGGGAAACGAAGGGAGCGAATTCACCCCTCCACTTT
- TRBJ2-7 few TRBV11-2 CASSLVQGGYEQYF TGTGCCAGCAGCTTAGTACAGGGAGGATACGAGCAGTACTTC
- TRBJ2-3 - TRBV7-2 CASSTRGLGTDTQYF TGTGCCAGCAGCACAAGAGGCTTGGGCACAGATACGCAGTATTTT
TRBD2 TRBJ2-5 few TRBV12-3/TRBV12-4 CASSVGTRETQYF TGTGCCAGCAGTGTCGGGACTAGGGAGACCCAGTACTTC
- TRBJ1-1 many TRBV20-1 CSAREGPGVTEAFF TGCAGTGCTAGAGAGGGGCCAGGCGTCACTGAAGCTTTCTTT
- TRBJ1-6 many TRBV3-1 CASSLLTGLSPLHF TGTGCCAGCAGCCTACTCACAGGGCTGTCACCCCTCCACTTT
- TRBJ2-1 few TRBV20-1 CSARDQDEQFF TGCAGTGCTAGAGATCAGGATGAGCAGTTCTTC
TRBD1 TRBJ2-1 - TRBV5-1 CASATGATQNNEQFF TGCGCCAGCGCGACAGGGGCCACCCAGAACAATGAGCAGTTCTTC
TRBD1 TRBJ1-2 few TRBV12-3/TRBV12-4 CASSLIGTDYGYTF TGTGCCAGCAGCCTAATCGGGACAGACTATGGCTACACCTTC
- TRBJ1-4 few TRBV25-1 CASRREGTTNEKLFF TGTGCCAGCAGGAGGGAGGGCACAACTAATGAAAAACTGTTTTTT
- TRBJ2-4 many TRBV5-6 CASSLVSWDAKNIQYF TGTGCCAGCAGCTTGGTATCGTGGGACGCCAAAAACATTCAGTACTTC
TRBD2 TRBJ2-5 few TRBV24-1 CATSDPGRVETQYF TGTGCCACCAGTGACCCCGGGAGGGTGGAGACCCAGTACTTC
TRBD1 TRBJ1-2 - TRBV29-1 CSVGGGDYGYTF TGCAGCGTTGGAGGGGGCGACTATGGCTACACCTTC
- TRBJ1-2 - TRBV6-5 CASSRTEVALTGYTF TGTGCCAGCAGCCGGACGGAGGTAGCGTTGACTGGCTACACCTTC
- TRBJ1-3 few TRBV7-3 CASAKWPSSGNTIYF TGTGCCAGCGCAAAATGGCCCAGCTCTGGAAACACCATATATTTT
TRBD1 TRBJ1-4 few TRBV7-9 CASSPGQGYEKLFF TGTGCCAGCAGCCCAGGACAGGGGTATGAAAAACTGTTTTTT
- TRBJ1-2 few TRBV7-3 CASSLERGGGGYTF TGTGCCAGCAGCTTAGAACGTGGGGGTGGAGGCTACACCTTC
- TRBJ1-1 few TRBV3-1 CASSLKGVVTEAFF TGTGCCAGCAGCCTCAAGGGGGTGGTCACTGAAGCTTTCTTT
TRBD1 TRBJ1-1 few TRBV12-3/TRBV12-4 CASSRTGGGVEAFF TGTGCCAGCAGTCGGACAGGGGGCGGAGTTGAAGCTTTCTTT
- TRBJ2-3 few TRBV7-3 CASSWAWQYF TGTGCCAGCAGCTGGGCGTGGCAGTATTTT
TRBD1 TRBJ1-2 many TRBV12-3/TRBV12-4 CASSPNTGGGHGYTF TGTGCCAGCAGTCCTAACACAGGGGGCGGCCATGGCTACACCTTC
- TRBJ2-3 - TRBV6-2/TRBV6-3 CASSRGRSKSADTQYF TGTGCCAGCAGTCGGGGAAGGTCTAAAAGTGCCGATACGCAGTATTTT
- TRBJ1-4 - TRBV2 CASWGQAAEKLFF TGTGCCAGCTGGGGCCAGGCGGCTGAAAAACTGTTTTTT
- TRBJ2-3 - TRBV20-1 CSAARGRTDTQYF TGCAGTGCTGCCCGGGGGCGAACAGATACGCAGTATTTT
- TRBJ1-1 few TRBV5-1 CASSLAGQSNTEAFF TGCGCCAGCAGCTTGGCAGGACAGTCGAACACTGAAGCTTTCTTT
- TRBJ2-2 - TRBV5-1 CASSARGPRGTGELFF TGCGCCAGCAGCGCCAGGGGGCCGCGGGGGACCGGGGAGCTGTTTTTT
TRBD1 TRBJ1-4 few TRBV7-2 CASSPNRGRSEKLFF TGTGCCAGCAGCCCAAACAGGGGTCGTAGTGAAAAACTGTTTTTT
- TRBJ2-7 few TRBV7-2 CASSLRVSNSYEQYF TGTGCCAGCAGCCTTCGGGTCTCCAACTCCTACGAGCAGTACTTC
- TRBJ1-2 - TRBV12-3/TRBV12-4 CATRGGDYGYTF TGTGCCACCCGCGGAGGGGACTATGGCTACACCTTC
- TRBJ1-2 - TRBV20-1 CSAPQDSRYGYTF TGCAGTGCTCCCCAGGACAGCAGATATGGCTACACCTTC
- TRBJ2-3 - TRBV28 CASNGDTQYF TGTGCCAGCAATGGAGATACGCAGTATTTT
TRBD1 TRBJ1-1 few TRBV6-5 CASSRTGTSRAEAFF TGTGCCAGCAGTAGGACAGGGACCTCTCGGGCTGAAGCTTTCTTT
- TRBJ1-1 few TRBV28 CASRLGGSTEAFF TGTGCCAGCAGACTAGGCGGCTCCACTGAAGCTTTCTTT
- TRBJ2-1 few TRBV10-3 CAISGVGEQFF TGTGCCATCAGTGGCGTCGGGGAGCAGTTCTTC
- TRBJ1-3 - TRBV18 CASSPPSLQGASGNTIYF TGTGCCAGCTCACCACCCAGTCTCCAGGGCGCTTCCGGAAACACCATATATTTT
- TRBJ2-2 - TRBV18 CASSPLAGINTGELFF TGTGCCAGCTCACCATTGGCGGGAATAAACACCGGGGAGCTGTTTTTT
- TRBJ2-3 few TRBV5-8 CASKEIDRDTQYF TGTGCCAGCAAGGAAATCGACCGAGATACGCAGTATTTT
TRBD1 TRBJ1-1 few TRBV5-1 CASSTATGGSTEAFF TGCGCCAGCAGCACGGCGACAGGGGGCAGCACTGAAGCTTTCTTT